The 5 T cell receptor beta chains below were found in one sample sequenced in a study of T-cell reconstitution after alpha-beta-depleted transplantation in children. The authors prepared the TCRbeta library with unique molecular identifiers. MiXCR, run by TCRdb on the PCR reads, gives a single entry per CDR3 protein. The sample includes over 90,000 distinct CDR3 sequences, about 6% seen only once; the top ten take 6.1%. The input for sequencing was PBMCs, mostly from graft donor cells, taken 60 days after TCRalphabeta/CD19-depleted stem cell transplant. The receptors here all came from a female patient aged 2-10 years who had a stem cell transplant for Fanconi anemia, so the T cells may come from the graft donor.

This clonotype was seen many times. The CDR3 nucleotides are TGTGCCAGCAGCCAAGAAGGAACAGGGGACATTCAGTACTTC. This sequence encodes CASSQEGTGDIQYF. The chain employs TRBV3-1 and TRBJ2-4; 7 positions match TRBD1. CDR3 size: 14 residues. Per germline, CDR1 LGHDT and CDR2 YNNKEL (reference sequence). J lost 8 bases, V lost 0 bases, and 4 bases had no gene match.

There are many counts of this clonotype. The chain links TRBV29-1 to TRBJ1-1; the match to TRBD1 covers 7 bases. This CDR3 is 17 amino acids long. With V trimmed by 8 bases and J by 0 bases, 18 bases remained unmatched. CDR1 and CDR2 (germline): SQVTM, ANQGSEA. In DNA, the CDR3 is TGCAGCTCGAGGGAGGCAGGGGGTGTGAGAGTGAACACTGAAGCTTTCTTT. This encodes CSSREAGGVRVNTEAFF.

This clonotype was seen ten or more times. V gene TRBV7-8 combines with J gene TRBJ2-7, with 10 bases fitting TRBD1. CDR3 length equals 15 residues. Per the germline V gene, CDR1 is SGHVS and CDR2 is FQNEAQ. The V and J ends lost 2 bases and 10 bases, in that order; junction bases with no gene match: 11. Here the CDR3 reads CASSLLGQGTVGQYF. CDR3 in DNA: TGTGCCAGCAGCTTATTGGGACAGGGGACGGTCGGACAGTACTTC. The full variable domain, with the rest looked up from reference TRBV7-8 and TRBJ2-7, is GAGVSQSPRYKVAKRGQDVALRCDPISGHVSLFWYQQALGQGPEFLTYFQNEAQLDKSGLPSDRFFAERPEGSVSTLKIQRTQQEDSAVYLCASSLLGQGTVGQYFGPGTRLTVT.

On this clonotype: A much larger clonotype is one base distant, so this may be a read error. The conserved closing phenylalanine or tryptophan is absent in this CDR3, likely reflecting a read error. In nucleotides, the CDR3 is TGTGCCAGCAGTTTGAGGAGTTCCTACAATGAGCAGTTCTAC. It translates to CASSLRSSYNEQFY. The V call is TRBV28, the J call TRBJ2-1; no clear D gene. Germline V CDR1 and CDR2: MDHEN, SYDVKM. V was pared by 3 bases and J by 1 base, with 7 bases between. The CDR3 is made up of 14 amino acids.

The sample holds a few counts of this clonotype. The rearrangement joins TRBV5-5 to TRBJ2-3; D perhaps matches TRBD2 (5 bases). The CDR3 totals 17 residues. Germline V gives CDR1 SGHKS, CDR2 YYEKEE (reference sequence). V dropped 5 bases and J dropped 0 bases, with 19 bases sitting between them. The CDR3 DNA follows: TGTGCCAGCAGATGGCGGGCTGGTGTCCGTAGCACAGATACGCAGTATTTT. It yields the protein CASRWRAGVRSTDTQYF.